This T cell receptor beta chain is from a study of T cells in Graves' hyperthyroidism and ophthalmopathy. Study summary: Peripheral blood was obtained at initial diagnosis, preceding any treatment.

TCR beta CDR3 regions were amplified from RNA. HTBI primers drove first-round RT-PCR of the TCR CDR3. TCRdb passed the multiplex PCR reads through MiXCR, listing each CDR3 protein once. The sample carries about 400,000 distinct CDR3 sequences, around 14% recorded once. Findings and caveats of the study: Clonotypes that were expanded in thyroid above 0.001 mostly appeared in blood too.

Ten or more counts support this clonotype. Its antigen is unidentified. These patients, aged 18 to 65, had recently diagnosed hyperthyroidism lasting under 2 months. V dropped 3 bases and J dropped 8 bases, with 13 bases sitting between them. CDR1 and CDR2 from the germline V gene are KGHSH and LQKENI. This CDR3 region has 13 residues. J is TRBJ1-1 and V is TRBV18, with D unclear. This clonotype was obtained from a woman aged 25 to 39 with Graves' hyperthyroidism. Sequenced sample: blood. The CDR3 reads CASSPSSPTEAFF. CDR3 DNA sequence: TGTGCCAGCTCACCTTCTTCCCCGACAGAAGCTTTCTTT.